The clone carrying this T cell receptor (beta chain) was seen a handful of times. Using its own MiXCR run on the PCR reads, TCRdb lists one record per CDR3 protein. The table has about 19,000 distinct CDR3 sequences, around three fifths seen once; the top ten hold 1.1%. The source of the sample is a study of vaccination and CD4 T cells after COVID-19. The V gene's germline CDR1 is MNHEY and CDR2 SMNVEV (reference sequence). The V and J ends lost 1 base and 15 bases respectively, with 13 bases between them. The CDR3 consists of 12 residues. Sequenced material: CD4+ T cells from blood, taken after SARS-CoV-2 vaccination. This sequence joins TRBV27 and TRBJ2-1; D is uncertain. The TCR originated in a human donor who had recovered from COVID-19. CDR3: CASSLFPSAWFF. The CDR3 nucleotides are TGTGCCAGCAGTTTATTTCCCAGCGCTTGGTTCTTC.